Listed below are T cell receptor beta chains from one sample, sequenced in a study of blood T cell repertoires in COVID-19. Method: immunoSEQ multiplex PCR; TCRdb's copy keeps in-frame clones and lacks some. This sample has 95,000 to 120,000 clones, with over 65% found just once. The specimen sequenced was peripheral blood. The receptors stem from a woman aged 40-49 years with acute or convalescent COVID-19. Both conserved end residues are part of each CDR3. Size tells how often a clone was seen (once, few, many) or the class of an expanded clone, and some rows leave it out.

TRBV3-1/TRBV3-2	-	TRBJ2-5	CASSRRDYQETQYF
TRBV4-1	few	TRBJ2-7	CASSQEIPSGLGEQYF
TRBV7-3	-	TRBJ2-7	CASSPSTNTGFGEQYF
TRBV2	-	TRBJ1-2	CASSASLSYGYTF
TRBV7-2	-	TRBJ1-1	CASSIGQGTEAFF
TRBV6-5	-	TRBJ2-7	CASRRGSYEQYF
TRBV30	-	TRBJ2-2	CAWEQKEGGRNTGELFF
TRBV19	-	TRBJ2-6	CASSASDGANVLTF
TRBV6-5	-	TRBJ1-1	CASSYSRTKNTEAFF
TRBV5-6	-	TRBJ2-7	CASSPDSGRGEQYF
TRBV6-5	few	TRBJ2-1	CASSYSRRGGHNEQFF
TRBV5-6	-	TRBJ2-7	CASSPGTGEREQYF
TRBV19	-	TRBJ1-1	CASCYRTNTEAFF
TRBV5-5	-	TRBJ2-3	CASSLPGTGATDTQYF
TRBV5-1	-	TRBJ2-3	CASSWTSGGVADTQYF
TRBV30	-	TRBJ1-5	CAWSTLDRGSNQPQHF
TRBV9	-	TRBJ1-6	CASSPGGDRYNSPLHF